Below, 7 T cell receptor beta chains from the same sample are listed, as sequenced in a study of beta chain features in type 1 diabetes. Since all of the isolated RNA was reverse transcribed, expressed TCRB transcripts were what got sequenced. Sequencing used immunoSEQ multiplex PCR; TCRdb keeps in-frame clones, though not all of them. This sample has some 15,000 clones, with 70% found just once. Their cognate antigens are unknown. Regarding the study as a whole: When Type 1 diabetes patients were examined, their TCRB CDR3s proved moderately but significantly shorter in all four CD4+ subsets.

The sequenced material came from stem cell memory CD4+ T cells from blood. The receptor source for this set is a man between 25 and 39 years old with type 1 diabetes.

The chain has TRBV2 and TRBJ2-5, with D tentatively TRBD1 (7 bases). Trimming stripped 10 bases from V and 4 bases from J, with 22 bases between. The germline V gene has CDR1 SNHLY and CDR2 FYNNEI. The CDR3 runs 15 residues. The CDR3 coding sequence is TGTGCCACCGGTGGGAACAGGGGAGGAGGAGAGACCCAGTACTTC. Translating it yields CATGGNRGGGETQYF.

The V gene is TRBV10-3, the J gene TRBJ2-1; D is ambiguous. The ends were cut back, 3 bases at V and 6 bases at J, with 12 bases in the middle. This CDR3 spans 14 amino acids. Germline V gene lookup returns CDR1 ENHRY and CDR2 SYGVKD. The CDR3 region is CAISDRDMGNEQFF. The CDR3 DNA is TGTGCCATCAGTGACCGAGACATGGGCAATGAGCAGTTCTTC.

V and J are TRBV19 and TRBJ2-1, with D perhaps matching TRBD1 (6 bases). Germline V gives CDR1 LNHDA, CDR2 SQIVND (reference sequence). The CDR3 contains 14 residues. V was cut by 6 bases and J by 6 bases, with 15 bases left in between. The CDR3 loop reads CASRGITGFNEQFF. The DNA of the CDR3 is TGTGCCAGTAGAGGAATCACAGGGTTCAATGAGCAGTTCTTC.

This clone was detected only a few times. The CDR3 is CSVGQGGVQETQYF. CDR3 in DNA: TGCAGCGTCGGACAGGGAGGGGTACAAGAGACCCAGTACTTC. The chain links TRBV29-1 to TRBJ2-5; a possible D gene is TRBD1 (8 bases). V lost 6 bases to trimming and J lost 2 bases, with 16 bases between them. Per the germline V gene, CDR1 is SQVTM and CDR2 is ANQGSEA. The CDR3 has 14 residues.

This clone was picked up a small number of times. The gene calls are TRBV30 and TRBJ2-1, with D tentatively TRBD1 (5 bases). The ends were cut back, 7 bases at V and 2 bases at J, with 6 bases in the middle. Germline assignment: CDR1 GTSNPN and CDR2 SVGIG (reference sequence). The CDR3 contains 11 residues. CDR3 residues: CALDTYNEQFF. In DNA form, the CDR3 reads TGTGCCTTGGACACCTACAATGAGCAGTTCTTC. Together with reference TRBV30 and TRBJ2-1, the CDR3 gives the full variable domain: SQTIHQWPATLVQPVGSPLSLECTVEGTSNPNLYWYRQAAGRGLQLLFYSVGIGQISSEVPQNLSASRPQDRQFILSSKKLLLSDSGFYLCALDTYNEQFFGPGTRLTVL.

This clone was seen a handful of times. The DNA of the CDR3 is TGTGCCAGCGTAGGGACAGGGCGTTTCTATGGCTACACCTTC. Residues: CASVGTGRFYGYTF. The J gene is TRBJ1-2, the V gene TRBV25-1, with 9 bases aligning to TRBD1. Germline V gene data show CDR1 as MGHDK and CDR2 as SYGVNS. The junction had 8 bases not matched to a gene; V was cut back by 8 bases and J by 4 bases. The CDR3 has 14 amino acids.

This clone was found a few times. This chain uses TRBV2 with TRBJ2-2, with a possible D match to TRBD1 (6 bases). CDR1 SNHLY and CDR2 FYNNEI come from the germline V gene. V was clipped by 6 bases and J by 2 bases, with 13 bases between them. This CDR3 region has 15 residues. In nucleotides, the CDR3 is TGTGCCAGCAGATCCGGGACACTAAACACCGGGGAGCTGTTTTTT. It translates to CASRSGTLNTGELFF.